Below are 3 T cell receptor beta chains sequenced from a single sample in a study of blood T cell repertoires in COVID-19. Data came from immunoSEQ multiplex PCR; TCRdb stores just in-frame clones and leaves some out. The table has some 450,000 clones, around nine tenths seen once. The sequenced sample was peripheral blood. Receptors originate from a man aged 18 to 29 with COVID-19, enrolled during active disease.

The chain joins TRBV24-1 to TRBJ2-2, with TRBD2 as a possible D gene (7 bases). V lost 0 bases and J lost 5, with 15 bases in between. CDR3 size: 17 residues. Germline V gene lookup returns CDR1 KGHDR and CDR2 SFDVKD. CDR3 region: CATSDLLSGGGTGELFF. Written as DNA, the CDR3 is TGTGCCACCAGTGATTTGCTCTCGGGGGGCGGGACCGGGGAGCTGTTTTTT.

CDR3 protein: CASNKGLQPYEQYF. The CDR3 region has the DNA TGTGCCAGCAATAAGGGACTCCAGCCCTACGAGCAGTACTTC. V is TRBV6-5 and J is TRBJ2-7, with D possibly matching TRBD2 (6 bases). CDR1 is MNHEY and CDR2 is SVGAGI in the germline V gene. V gave up 7 bases and J gave up 2 bases, with 15 bases separating them. The CDR3 length is 14 residues.

This clone was picked up one time. The J gene is TRBJ1-5, the V gene TRBV19; a possible D gene is TRBD1 (6 bases). There are 15 residues in the CDR3. The V and J ends lost 8 bases and 9 bases respectively, with 23 bases between them. Looked up from germline, CDR1 is LNHDA and CDR2 is SQIVND (reference sequence). The CDR3 sequence is CASGPQGGVGLPQHF. The CDR3 coding sequence is TGTGCCAGTGGGCCACAGGGTGGGGTAGGGCTGCCCCAGCATTTT.